This entry concerns a single T cell receptor (beta chain). Its specificity is unknown. These data originate in a study of beta chain features in type 1 diabetes. Study-wide results and caveats: Naive, central memory and regulatory TCRB repertoires appeared more similar among patients than healthy donors. The influence of HLA type on TCRB rearrangement stayed undetermined. The study found fewer insertions and more deletions at VDJ junctions in type 1 diabetes patients. Across all four CD4+ subsets, people with type 1 diabetes showed modestly shorter TCRB CDR3s.

The ends were cut back, 1 base at V and 7 bases at J, with 17 bases in the middle. The CDR3 consists of 15 residues. Looked up from germline, CDR1 is SGHDT and CDR2 is YYEEEE. Isolated RNA was reverse transcribed in full, so expressed TCRB transcripts were sequenced. Clones were sequenced by immunoSEQ multiplex PCR, and TCRdb holds only the in-frame ones, with some missing. Of 85,000 to 110,000 clones listed, under 30% were seen once; the top ten hold about 0.49%. Researchers reported sorting CD4+ naive, central memory, regulatory and stem cell-like memory cells via CD45RO/CCR7/CD25/CD127/CD95/CD27. V gene TRBV5-6 combines with J gene TRBJ1-1; perhaps TRBD1 as D (6 bases). Sequencing used central memory CD4+ T cells from blood. This receptor was obtained from a woman between 18 and 29 years old with type 1 diabetes. The CDR3 region is CASSLRAKGVVEAFF. DNA for the CDR3: TGTGCCAGCAGCTTGCGGGCGAAGGGGGTTGTTGAAGCTTTCTTT.